This T cell receptor beta chain was obtained from a study of T-cell memory formation after mild COVID-19. Study results and caveats: Pre-infection memory contained some responding clones, which suggested that cross-reactive memory had joined. Contracting clones from day 15 to 85 showed balanced CD4/CD8; later expanders favored CD4+.

Germline assignment: CDR1 KGHDR and CDR2 SFDVKD. The trim removed 3 bases at V and 6 bases at J, leaving 6 bases unmatched. This CDR3 comprises 17 residues. After 5'RACE with constant-segment primers, TCR alpha and TCR beta cDNA libraries carrying sample barcodes and UMIs were obtained. TCRdb reprocessed the 5' RACE reads via MiXCR and lists one record per CDR3 protein. The repertoire includes about 470,000 distinct CDR3 sequences, around 27% of them detected once, and 9.5% to 15% sits in the top ten. With regard to this clonotype: Its target is unknown.

This clonotype was sampled from an adult woman who had mild COVID-19 (a few samples of this study predate the infection). Cell type and time point are not known. The chain combines TRBV24-1 with TRBJ2-1; TRBD2 agrees at 14 bases. The sequencing sample was made of PBMCs or a T cell subset sorted from them (not recorded which). In DNA, the CDR3 is TGTGCCACCAGTGATGACCCCGGGACTAGCGGGAGCAATGAGCAGTTCTTC. Its protein is CATSDDPGTSGSNEQFF.